This TCR beta chain emerged from a study of blood T cell repertoires in COVID-19 (dated by TCRdb to the early 2020s). Study-wide context: Samples covering the acute and convalescent phases of COVID-19 were provided by collaborators in the United States, Italy and Spain. The repertoires were made available in a free public database intended to serve as a resource for research on the immune response to SARS-CoV-2. Subjects who had been exposed to COVID-19, were actively infected with it, or had recovered from it provided the deeply sampled blood TCRbeta repertoires that made up the dataset. Where HLA class I and class II types were available, the types were taken from metadata supplied by the sample provider, not from assay-based typing. A de-identified subject ID, COVID-19 status, age in years and sex were almost always included in the sample metadata. The samples were drawn from two sources: the first 160 participants of the ongoing ImmuneRACE study, and 1,200 or so subjects contributed by 6 global collaborators. The material from the prospective study consisted of cDNA or gDNA derived from T cells, B-cell-depleted T cells, or PBMCs.

V loses 6 bases, J loses 4 bases, and the germline ends lie 18 bases apart. Taken from the germline V gene, the CDR1 and CDR2 loops are KGHSH and LQKENI. The CDR3 holds 15 amino acids from the cysteine to the phenylalanine. Only the CDR3 DNA is retained, 45 bases long and in frame from the first base. In regard to this clone: Its antigen target is currently unknown. No much larger clone is present one base from it, and per-base qualities are unavailable.

TCRbeta CDR3 regions were amplified from genomic DNA using the immunoSEQ Assay, a bias-controlled multiplex PCR. In the original analysis: The number of nucleated cells in each sample was estimated by amplification of reference gene primers within the assay. To quantify the absolute abundance of each unique TCRbeta CDR3 rearrangement, sequence reads were collapsed and filtered. For each sample, productive Simpson clonality was calculated by taking the square root of Simpson's diversity index across productive rearrangements. TCRdb provides this immuneACCESS table in a form limited to in-frame rearrangements. Some clones are lacking; in checked studies, under half of them reflect an unresolved V gene, and why the rest are absent is not known. That table gives V, J and clone size, and the DNA gave D and trimming. A total of some 120,000 clones appear in this sample, about 88% of them only once. About 1% of the sample rests with the top ten.

Collaborating institutions collected whole blood in K2EDTA tubes following their own protocols. For TCRbeta analysis, collaborators shipped samples as frozen whole blood, isolated PBMCs, or DNA extracted from either of those sample types. The study at large found these results: The amount of clinical and demographic metadata varied by source and participant and was provided uncurated.

The sequence was obtained from an elderly woman with acute or convalescent COVID-19. Sample: peripheral blood. The receptor chain draws on TRBV18 and TRBJ1-2, with no confident D gene call. The nucleotide sequence reads TGTGCCAGCTCCCCCGACAACCTAAGACCCTATGGCTACACCTTC. Its protein reads: CASSPDNLRPYGYTF.